This T cell receptor beta chain appears in the sequencing data of a study of CD8+ T cells in alopecia areata. Study at large: Tofacitinib was given for 6 to 18 months, then stopped for 6 months.

Lesional scalp punch biopsies and peripheral blood came from alopecia areata patients. T lymphocytes (CD4+ and CD8+) were sorted from PBMCs. RNA, once extracted, was reverse transcribed into cDNA for use as the sequencing template. Assay: immunoSEQ multiplex PCR; the TCRdb copy retains only in-frame clones and omits some. Here the sample spans 45,000 to 60,000 clones, almost 97% being singletons. V lost 0 bases to trimming and J lost 7 bases; unmatched junction nucleotides: 3. CDR1 and CDR2 from the germline V gene are LGHNT and FRNRAP. This CDR3 contains 15 residues. Overall study results and limits: More clonal than normal scalp was lesional scalp, particularly alopecia totalis/universalis.

On this clone: Its target is unknown.

The sample in question was CD8+ T cells sorted from blood, obtained at week 0. J is TRBJ2-2 and V is TRBV12-5, with 9 bases identical to TRBD1. This sequence was found in a human donor with alopecia areata. CDR3 DNA: TGTGCTAGTGGTTTGGTACAGGGGGCCGTCGGGGAGCTGTTTTTT. Its protein is CASGLVQGAVGELFF.